The present T cell receptor (beta chain) was sequenced within a study of glioma-infiltrating T cells after dendritic cell vaccination. Produced via immunoSEQ multiplex PCR; TCRdb's table is partial and in-frame only. The sample consists of about 65,000 clones, 86% of them appearing once. Noted time point: after dendritic cell vaccination, including at tumor progression/relapse. This CDR3 is built from 14 residues. Trimming removed 0 bases from V and 7 bases from J, with 10 bases in between. Per germline, CDR1 MNHEY and CDR2 SVGAGI. This rearrangement joins TRBV6-5 to TRBJ2-1, with TRBD2 as a possible D gene (5 bases). Sequenced here: blood, sampled after dendritic cell vaccination. This receptor was taken from a human donor with glioblastoma. The chain's CDR3 is CASSYSTPGNEQFF. For the CDR3, the DNA is TGTGCCAGCAGTTACTCGACTCCGGGGAATGAGCAGTTCTTC.